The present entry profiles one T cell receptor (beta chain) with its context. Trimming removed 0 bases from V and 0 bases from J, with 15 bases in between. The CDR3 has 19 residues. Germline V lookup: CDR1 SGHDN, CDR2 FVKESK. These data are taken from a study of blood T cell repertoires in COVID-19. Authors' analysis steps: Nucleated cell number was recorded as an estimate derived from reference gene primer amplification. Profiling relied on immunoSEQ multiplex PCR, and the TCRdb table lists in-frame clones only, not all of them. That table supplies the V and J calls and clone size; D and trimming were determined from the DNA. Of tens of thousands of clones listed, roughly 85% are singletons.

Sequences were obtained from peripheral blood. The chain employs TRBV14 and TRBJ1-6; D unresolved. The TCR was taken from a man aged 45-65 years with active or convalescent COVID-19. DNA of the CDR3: TGTGCCAGCAGCCAAGATCCCCGGGAACCCGGCTCCTATAATTCACCCCTCCACTTT. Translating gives CASSQDPREPGSYNSPLHF.